This T cell receptor beta chain stems from a study of shared clonotypes between healthy human individuals. Profiling relied on immunoSEQ multiplex PCR, and the TCRdb table lists in-frame clones only, not all of them. Of some 980,000 clones in the sample, 60% to 85% were seen once. The CDR3 loop spans 19 amino acids. The V segment lost 0 bases and the J segment 1 base; nucleotides outside the gene matches: 12. Germline V gives CDR1 LGHNA, CDR2 YSLEER. The receptor was derived from a man aged 18 to 35 in good health. Material: memory CD4+ T cells sorted from blood. Subset noted: CD45RA-negative fraction. This chain joins TRBV4-3 and TRBJ2-3, with 8 bases lining up with TRBD2. For the CDR3, the DNA is TGCGCCAGCAGCCAAGATTATCGGGAGGGCCGGTCTGGCACAGATACGCAGTATTTT. Translation: CASSQDYREGRSGTDTQYF.